This TCR beta chain came from a study of T cell responses to AZD1222 COVID-19 vaccine. Clones were read by immunoSEQ multiplex PCR, and TCRdb kept only the in-frame ones, dropping some. The table shows 100,000 to 150,000 clones, with about 89% occurring only once. Concerning this clone itself: What it binds is not known.

The CDR3 consists of 13 residues. Per germline, CDR1 MDHEN and CDR2 SYDVKM. The V segment lost 8 bases and the J segment 8 bases; nucleotides outside the gene matches: 9. The study's findings and limits: Only a handful of AZD1222 recipients, roughly 6 in all, had baseline seropositivity.

The sample consisted of peripheral blood, taken on day 0 of AZD1222 vaccination. This chain joins TRBV28 and TRBJ1-5; 7 bases are a match to TRBD1. This sequence originates from an adult in good health. The CDR3 nucleotides are TGTGCCAGCTGTCAGGGGGTACTTGAGCCCCAGCATTTT. Its protein is CASCQGVLEPQHF. The full variable domain, with the rest looked up from reference TRBV28 and TRBJ1-5, is DVKVTQSSRYLVKRTGEKVFLECVQDMDHENMFWYRQDPGLGLRLIYFSYDVKMKEKGDIPEGYSVSREKKERFSLILESASTNQTSMYLCASCQGVLEPQHFGDGTRLSIL.